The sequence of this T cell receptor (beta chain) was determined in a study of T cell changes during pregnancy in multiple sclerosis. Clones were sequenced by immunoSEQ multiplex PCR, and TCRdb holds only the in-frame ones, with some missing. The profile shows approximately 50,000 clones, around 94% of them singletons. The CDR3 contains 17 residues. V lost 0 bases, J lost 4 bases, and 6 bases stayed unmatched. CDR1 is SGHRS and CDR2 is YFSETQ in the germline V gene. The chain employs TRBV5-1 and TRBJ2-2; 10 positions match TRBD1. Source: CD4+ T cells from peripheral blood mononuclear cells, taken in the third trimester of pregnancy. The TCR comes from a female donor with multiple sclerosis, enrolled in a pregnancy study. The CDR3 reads CASSLVGTGEGTGELFF. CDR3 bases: TGCGCCAGCAGCTTGGTTGGGACAGGGGAAGGCACCGGGGAGCTGTTTTTT.